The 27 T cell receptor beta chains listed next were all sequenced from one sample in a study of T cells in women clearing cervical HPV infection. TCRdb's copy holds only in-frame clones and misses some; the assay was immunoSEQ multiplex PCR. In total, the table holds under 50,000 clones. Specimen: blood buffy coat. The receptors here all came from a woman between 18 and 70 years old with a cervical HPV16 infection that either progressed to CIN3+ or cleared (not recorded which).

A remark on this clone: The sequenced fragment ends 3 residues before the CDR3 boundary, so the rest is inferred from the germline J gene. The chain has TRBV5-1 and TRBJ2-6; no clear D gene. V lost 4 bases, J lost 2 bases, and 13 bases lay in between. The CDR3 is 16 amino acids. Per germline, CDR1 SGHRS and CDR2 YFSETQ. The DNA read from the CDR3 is TGCGCCAGCAGCCCGAATTCAGAGGCTGGGGCCAACGTC. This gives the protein CASSPNSEAGANV. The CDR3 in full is CASSPNSEAGANVLTF.

The CDR3 loop reads CAVSRQGENTEAFF. The CDR3 bases that were read are TGTGCCGTCTCTCGGCAGGGGGAGAACACTGAA. The J gene is TRBJ1-1, the V gene TRBV10-3, with 7 bases that match TRBD1. The CDR3 end lies 3 residues beyond the end of the read and is filled in from the germline J gene. The CDR3 is 14 amino acids. Germline assignment: CDR1 ENHRY and CDR2 SYGVKD. Germline trimming cut 11 bases from V and 1 base from J; bases unmatched to any gene: 10.

The covered CDR3 bases are TGTGCCAGCTCAAGGGACAATCGGGAGACG. Translated, it gives CASSRDNRET. The full CDR3 protein is CASSRDNRETQYF. This chain joins TRBV5-6 and TRBJ2-3; tentatively, D is TRBD1 or TRBD2 (6 bases each). The read falls 3 residues short of the CDR3 end, and the missing part is taken from the germline J gene. Germline CDR1 reads SGHDT; CDR2 reads YYEEEE. The CDR3 spans 13 residues.

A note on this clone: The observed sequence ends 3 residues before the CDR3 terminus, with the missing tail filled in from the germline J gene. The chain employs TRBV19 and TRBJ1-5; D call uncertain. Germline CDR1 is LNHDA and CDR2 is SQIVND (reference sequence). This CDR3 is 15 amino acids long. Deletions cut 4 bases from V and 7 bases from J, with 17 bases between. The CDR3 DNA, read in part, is TGTGCCAGTAGTACCCTCTCCGGTACCCTCCAGCCC. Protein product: CASSTLSGTLQP. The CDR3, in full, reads CASSTLSGTLQPQHF.

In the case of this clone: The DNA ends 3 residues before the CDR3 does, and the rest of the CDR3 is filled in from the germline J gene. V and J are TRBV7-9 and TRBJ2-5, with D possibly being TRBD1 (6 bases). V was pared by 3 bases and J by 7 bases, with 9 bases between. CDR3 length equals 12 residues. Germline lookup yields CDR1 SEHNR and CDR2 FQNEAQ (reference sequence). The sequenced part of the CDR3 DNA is TGTGCCAGCAGCTTGGGGGCGGGGACC. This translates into CASSLGAGT. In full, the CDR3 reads CASSLGAGTQYF. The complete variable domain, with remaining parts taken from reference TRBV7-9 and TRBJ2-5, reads DTGVSQNPRHKITKRGQNVTFRCDPISEHNRLYWYRQTLGQGPEFLTYFQNEAQLEKSRLLSDRFSAERPKGSFSTLEIQRTEQGDSAMYLCASSLGAGTQYFGPGTRLLVL.

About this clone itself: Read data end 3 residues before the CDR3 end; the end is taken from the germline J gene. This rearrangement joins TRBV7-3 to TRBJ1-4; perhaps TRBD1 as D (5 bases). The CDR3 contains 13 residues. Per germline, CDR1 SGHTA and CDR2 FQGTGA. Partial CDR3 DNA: TGTGCCAGCAGCTCGGGGGGGAATTCACCA. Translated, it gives CASSSGGNSP. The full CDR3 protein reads CASSSGGNSPLFF.

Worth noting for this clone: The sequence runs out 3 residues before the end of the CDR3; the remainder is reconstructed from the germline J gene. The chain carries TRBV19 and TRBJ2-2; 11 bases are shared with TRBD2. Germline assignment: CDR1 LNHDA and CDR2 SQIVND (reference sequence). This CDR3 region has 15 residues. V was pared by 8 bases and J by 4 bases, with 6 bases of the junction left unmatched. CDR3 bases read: TGTGCCAGTTTAAGGACTAGCGGGCCCACCGGGGAG. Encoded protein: CASLRTSGPTGE. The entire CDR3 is CASLRTSGPTGELFF.

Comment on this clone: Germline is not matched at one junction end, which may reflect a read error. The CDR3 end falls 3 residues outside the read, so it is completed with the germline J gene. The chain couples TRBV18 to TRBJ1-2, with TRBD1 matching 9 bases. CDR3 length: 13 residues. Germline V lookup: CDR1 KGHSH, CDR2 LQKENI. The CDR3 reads CASSPQGAGGYTF. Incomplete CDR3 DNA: TGTGCCAGCTCCCCACAGGGGGCAGGTGGC.

CDR3 sequence reads: CASSPGQQETYTF. The DNA read from the CDR3 is TGTGCCAGCAGCCCGGGACAGCAAGAGACC. The rearrangement links TRBV11-2 to TRBJ1-2; the match to TRBD1 covers 7 bases. The CDR3 extends 3 residues past the end of the read, so its final part is completed from the germline J gene. CDR1 is SGHAT, CDR2 FQNNGV, per germline. CDR3 length equals 13 residues.

CDR3 DNA (partial): TGTGCCAGCAGCTCCCTTTCCGAA. Protein sequence: CASSSLSE. In full, the CDR3 is CASSSLSEAFF. V usage is TRBV11-2 and J usage is TRBJ1-1; D ambiguous. Read coverage stops 3 residues before the CDR3 terminus; the germline J gene supplies the remainder. This CDR3 contains 11 residues. The germline CDR1 and CDR2 sequences are SGHAT and FQNNGV.

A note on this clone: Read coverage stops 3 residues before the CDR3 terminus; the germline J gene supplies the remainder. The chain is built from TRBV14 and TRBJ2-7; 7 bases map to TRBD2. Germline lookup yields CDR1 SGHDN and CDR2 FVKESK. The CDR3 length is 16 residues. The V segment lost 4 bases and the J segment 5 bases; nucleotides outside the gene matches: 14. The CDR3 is CASSRARASGVDEQYF. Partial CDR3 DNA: TGTGCCAGCAGCCGGGCCAGGGCTAGCGGAGTAGACGAG.

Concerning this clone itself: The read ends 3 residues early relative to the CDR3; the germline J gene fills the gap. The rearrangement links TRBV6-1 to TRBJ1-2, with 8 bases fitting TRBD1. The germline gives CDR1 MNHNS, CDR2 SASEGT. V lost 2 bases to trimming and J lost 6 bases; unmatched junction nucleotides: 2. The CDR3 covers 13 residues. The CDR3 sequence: CASSESRGHGYTF. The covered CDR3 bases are TGTGCCAGCAGTGAATCCAGGGGGCATGGC.

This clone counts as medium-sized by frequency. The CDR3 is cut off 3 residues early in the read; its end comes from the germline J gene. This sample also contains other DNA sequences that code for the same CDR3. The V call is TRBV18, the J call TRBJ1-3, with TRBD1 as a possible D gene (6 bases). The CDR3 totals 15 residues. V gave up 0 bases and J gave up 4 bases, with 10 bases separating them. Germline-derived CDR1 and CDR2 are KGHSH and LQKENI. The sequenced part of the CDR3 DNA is TGTGCCAGCTCACCACCGGTCCAGGGGGGAAACACC. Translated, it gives CASSPPVQGGNT. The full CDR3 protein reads CASSPPVQGGNTIYF. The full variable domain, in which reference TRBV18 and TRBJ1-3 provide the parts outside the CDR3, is NAGVMQNPRHLVRRRGQEARLRCSPMKGHSHVYWYRQLPEEGLKFMVYLQKENIIDESGMPKERFSAEFPKEGPSILRIQQVVRGDSAAYFCASSPPVQGGNTIYFGEGSWLTVV.

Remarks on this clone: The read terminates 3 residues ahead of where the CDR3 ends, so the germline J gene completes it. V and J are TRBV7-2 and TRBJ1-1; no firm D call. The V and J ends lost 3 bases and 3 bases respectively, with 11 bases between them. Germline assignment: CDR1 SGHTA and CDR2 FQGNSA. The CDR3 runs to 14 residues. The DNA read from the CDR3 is TGTGCCAGCAGCTTCTCCGACTATTACACTGAA. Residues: CASSFSDYYTE. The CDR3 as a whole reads CASSFSDYYTEAFF.

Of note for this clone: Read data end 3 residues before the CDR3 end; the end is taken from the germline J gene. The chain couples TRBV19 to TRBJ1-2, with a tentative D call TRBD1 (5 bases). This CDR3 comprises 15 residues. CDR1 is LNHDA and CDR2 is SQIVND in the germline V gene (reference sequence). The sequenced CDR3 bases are TGTGCCAGTAGTATTGGGGGGGAGTCCTACAATGAC. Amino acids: CASSIGGESYND. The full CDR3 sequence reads CASSIGGESYNDYTF.

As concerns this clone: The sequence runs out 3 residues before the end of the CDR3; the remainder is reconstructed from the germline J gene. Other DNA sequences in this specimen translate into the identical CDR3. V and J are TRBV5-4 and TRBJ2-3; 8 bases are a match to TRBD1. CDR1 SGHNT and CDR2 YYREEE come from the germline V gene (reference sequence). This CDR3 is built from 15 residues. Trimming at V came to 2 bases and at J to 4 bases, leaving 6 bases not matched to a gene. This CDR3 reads CASSLWAGGADTQYF. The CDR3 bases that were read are TGTGCCAGCAGCTTATGGGCAGGGGGCGCAGATACG.

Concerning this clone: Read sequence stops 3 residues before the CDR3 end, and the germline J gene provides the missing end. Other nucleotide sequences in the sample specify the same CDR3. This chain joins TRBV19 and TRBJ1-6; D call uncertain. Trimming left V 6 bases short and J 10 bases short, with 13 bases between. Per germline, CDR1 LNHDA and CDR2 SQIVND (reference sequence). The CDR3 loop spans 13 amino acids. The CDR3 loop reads CASSPPGQSPLHF. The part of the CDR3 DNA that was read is TGTGCCAGTAGCCCTCCTGGGCAATCACCC. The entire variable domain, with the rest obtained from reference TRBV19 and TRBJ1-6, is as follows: DGGITQSPKYLFRKEGQNVTLSCEQNLNHDAMYWYRQDPGQGLRLIYYSQIVNDFQKGDIAEGYSVSREKKESFPLTVTSAQKNPTAFYLCASSPPGQSPLHFGNGTRLTVT.

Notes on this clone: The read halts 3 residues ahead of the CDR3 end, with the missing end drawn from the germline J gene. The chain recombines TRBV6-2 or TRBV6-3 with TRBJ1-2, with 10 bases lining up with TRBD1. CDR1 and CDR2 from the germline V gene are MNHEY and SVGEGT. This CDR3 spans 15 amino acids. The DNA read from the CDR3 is TGTGCCAGCAGCCCGCCGGGACAGGGGCGCAGAGGC. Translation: CASSPPGQGRRG. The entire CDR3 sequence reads CASSPPGQGRRGYTF.

The CDR3 here is CASSADRGHTDTQYF. The covered CDR3 bases are TGTGCCAGCAGCGCGGACAGGGGCCACACAGATACG. The V gene is TRBV9, the J gene TRBJ2-3; the match to TRBD1 covers 9 bases. The CDR3 extends 3 residues past the end of the read, so its final part is completed from the germline J gene. This CDR3 spans 15 amino acids. V lost 3 bases, J lost 2 bases, and 4 bases stayed unmatched. Germline V gives CDR1 SGDLS, CDR2 YYNGEE.

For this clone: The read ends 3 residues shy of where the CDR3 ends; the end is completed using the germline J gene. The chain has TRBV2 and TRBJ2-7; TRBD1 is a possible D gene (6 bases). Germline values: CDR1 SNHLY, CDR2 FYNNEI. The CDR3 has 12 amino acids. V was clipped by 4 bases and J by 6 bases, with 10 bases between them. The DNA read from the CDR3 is TGTGCCAGCAGTGCCCGAGGGGGCGAG. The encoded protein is CASSARGGE. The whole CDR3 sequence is CASSARGGEQYF.

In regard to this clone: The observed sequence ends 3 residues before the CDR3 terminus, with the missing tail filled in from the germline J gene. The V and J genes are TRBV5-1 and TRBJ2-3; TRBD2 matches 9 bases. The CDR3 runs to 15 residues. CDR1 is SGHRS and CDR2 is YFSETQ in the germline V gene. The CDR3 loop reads CASSVLAGGQETQYF. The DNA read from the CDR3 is TGCGCCAGCAGCGTCCTGGCGGGGGGGCAAGAGACG.

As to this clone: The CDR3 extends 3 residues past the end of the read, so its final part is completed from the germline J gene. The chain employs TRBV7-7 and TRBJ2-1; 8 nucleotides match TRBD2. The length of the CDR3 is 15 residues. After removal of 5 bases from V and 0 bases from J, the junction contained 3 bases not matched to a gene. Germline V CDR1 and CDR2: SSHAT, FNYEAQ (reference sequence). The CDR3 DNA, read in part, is TGTGCCAGCAGCCGCGGGACTAGCTCCTACAATGAG. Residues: CASSRGTSSYNE. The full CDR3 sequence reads CASSRGTSSYNEQFF.

Incomplete CDR3 DNA: TGCAGTGCTAGAGATATGGGGTTAGCGGGAGGGACCTACAATGAC. Translating gives CSARDMGLAGGTYND. The whole CDR3 protein reads CSARDMGLAGGTYNDYTF. V is TRBV20-1 and J is TRBJ1-2; a possible D gene is TRBD1 (5 bases). The read ends 3 residues before the CDR3 terminus; that terminus is restored from the germline J gene. The CDR3 loop spans 18 amino acids. The V gene's germline CDR1 is DFQATT and CDR2 SNEGSKA (reference sequence).

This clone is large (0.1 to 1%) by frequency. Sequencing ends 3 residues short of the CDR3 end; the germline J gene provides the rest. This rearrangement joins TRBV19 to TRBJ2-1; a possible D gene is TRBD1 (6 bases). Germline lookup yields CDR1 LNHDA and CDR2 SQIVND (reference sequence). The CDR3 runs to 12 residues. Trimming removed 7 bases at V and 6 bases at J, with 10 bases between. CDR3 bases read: TGTGCCAGTAAGGGCAGGGGCAATGAG. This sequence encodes CASKGRGNE. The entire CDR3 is CASKGRGNEQFF.

CDR3 loop: CASSELYSTDTQYF. The part of the CDR3 DNA that was read is TGTGCCAGCAGTGAGCTATATAGCACAGATACG. The V and J genes are TRBV6-1 and TRBJ2-3, with no clear D. The read terminates 3 residues before the CDR3 end, so the remaining end is supplied by the germline J gene. Looked up from germline, CDR1 is MNHNS and CDR2 is SASEGT. V lost 3 bases and J lost 0, with 7 bases in between. The CDR3 spans 14 residues.

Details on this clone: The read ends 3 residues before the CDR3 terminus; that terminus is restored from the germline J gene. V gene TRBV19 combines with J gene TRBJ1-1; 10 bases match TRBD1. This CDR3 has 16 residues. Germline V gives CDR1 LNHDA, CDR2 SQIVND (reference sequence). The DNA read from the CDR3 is TGTGCCAGTAGTATACGACAGGGGGCGAGTGGTGAAAAA. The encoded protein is CASSIRQGASGEK. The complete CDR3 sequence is CASSIRQGASGEKAFF.

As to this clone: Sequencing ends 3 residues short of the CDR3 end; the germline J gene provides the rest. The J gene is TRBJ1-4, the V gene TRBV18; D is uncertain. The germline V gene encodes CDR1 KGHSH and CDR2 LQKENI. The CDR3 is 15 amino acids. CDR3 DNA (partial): TGTGCCAGCTCACCGGGTATGACGGGGAATTCACCA. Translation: CASSPGMTGNSP. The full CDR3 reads CASSPGMTGNSPLFF.